This T cell receptor beta chain originates from a study of blood T cell repertoires in COVID-19. Across the study: Samples taken during acute and convalescent COVID-19 were collected in the United States, Italy and Spain.

The CDR3 sequence is 15 residues long. V trimming: 0 bases; J trimming: 3 bases; junction bases outside the gene matches: 3. CDR1 and CDR2 (germline): SGHTA, FQGNSA. As handled by the study authors: For nucleated cells, counts were estimated from reference gene primer amplification. Some clones are missing from TCRdb's copy, which holds only in-frame ones; the method was immunoSEQ multiplex PCR. V, J and clone size are those of that table, while D and trimming were read from the DNA. The sample contains 200,000 to 300,000 clones, around 88% of which appear only once. This rearrangement joins TRBV7-2 to TRBJ2-3; the match to TRBD2 covers 7 bases. The material sequenced was PBMCs or T cells enriched from blood (not recorded which). The source of this sequence is a woman aged 45-65 years who had recovered from COVID-19. CDR3 residues: CASSLAAGATDTQYF. CDR3 DNA sequence: TGTGCCAGCAGCTTAGCGGCGGGAGCGACAGATACGCAGTATTTT.